The clone carrying this TCR beta chain was seen a single time. Its cognate antigen is unknown. A much larger clone differs by one base, so this may be a read error. CDR1 is SEHNR, CDR2 FQNEAQ, per germline (reference sequence). The germline V and J ends were trimmed by 4 bases and 9 bases, with 10 bases remaining between them. CDR3 length: 12 residues. These data originate in a study of tumor-infiltrating lymphocytes in primary liver carcinoma. Overall study: Roughly 3.5 to 7.5 million productive TCRbeta reads were obtained per sample, with similar numbers across tissue types. The study, taken as a whole, reports: Tumor-adjacent and tumor-blood pairs shared less of their repertoires than tumor region pairs shared.

Production of TCR beta cDNA used approximately 0.55 ug total RNA together with a constant-region primer. Three nested multiplex PCR rounds, a slightly modified ARM-PCR, produced the libraries for TCR beta. The two initial PCR rounds, nine to eleven cycles each, used TRBV1-TRBV30 forward and C-beta reverse primers. TCRdb used MiXCR to reprocess the multiplex PCR reads, holding one entry per CDR3 protein. Of 40,000 to 60,000 distinct CDR3 sequences listed, about two thirds are singletons. Bulk tissue was left unsorted, and RNA and DNA were co-extracted from 20-30 mg of it. Every tumor sample had over 85% viable tumor cells.

The V call is TRBV7-9, the J call TRBJ1-5; D is unresolved. This receptor was taken from a man aged 40-49 years with primary liver carcinoma and hepatitis B virus infection. What was sequenced was liver tumor tissue from sampling region 5. Subset indicated: tumor region T5, tumor centre. For the CDR3, the DNA is TGTGCCAGCAGCTCAGCGGAGGGGCCCCAGCATTTT. Protein sequence: CASSSAEGPQHF. Complete variable domain (other parts from reference TRBV7-9 and TRBJ1-5): DTGVSQNPRHKITKRGQNVTFRCDPISEHNRLYWYRQTLGQGPEFLTYFQNEAQLEKSRLLSDRFSAERPKGSFSTLEIQRTEQGDSAMYLCASSSAEGPQHFGDGTRLSIL.